The 19 T cell receptor beta chains below come from one sample, sequenced in a study of blood T cells in healthy people across ages. PCR was performed a second time for about 7 to 11 cycles using a sample-barcoded 5' primer and a J-beta primer mix. TCRdb passed the 5' RACE reads through MiXCR, listing each CDR3 protein once. The table lists hundreds of thousands of distinct CDR3 sequences, roughly three fifths of them singletons. The sample taken for sequencing was blood. These receptors were collected from a man aged 35 to 55 in good health.

This chain joins TRBV28 and TRBJ1-2; 9 nucleotides agree with TRBD1. Unmatched junction bases numbered 10, after V lost 6 bases and J lost 5 bases. Looked up from germline, CDR1 is MDHEN and CDR2 is SYDVKM. The CDR3 covers 15 residues. The DNA for the CDR3 is TGTGCCAGCAGAGGGGGGACAGGGAATTGGTATGGCTACACCTTC. Protein product: CASRGGTGNWYGYTF.

In this sample, this clonotype turned up many times. This chain uses TRBV28 with TRBJ1-4; D is unresolved. This CDR3 is 11 amino acids long. V was shortened by 7 bases and J by 5 bases, with 5 bases between the two germline ends. CDR1 and CDR2 (germline): MDHEN, SYDVKM. CDR3 loop: CASTLNEKLFF. The CDR3 coding sequence is TGTGCCAGCACCCTAAATGAAAAACTGTTTTTT.

Written as DNA, the CDR3 is TGTGCCAGCAGCGACAGTAGCCAGCGGGAGGGCCCGAATGAGCAGTTCTTC. This gives the protein CASSDSSQREGPNEQFF. V is TRBV9 and J is TRBJ2-1, with TRBD2 matching over 10 bases. The ends lost 3 bases at V and 7 bases at J; junction bases unmatched: 13. Germline lookup yields CDR1 SGDLS and CDR2 YYNGEE. This CDR3 contains 17 residues.

The CDR3 sequence is CASSYEASGQETQYF. Written as DNA, the CDR3 is TGTGCCAGCAGTTACGAGGCTAGCGGACAAGAGACCCAGTACTTC. V gene TRBV6-5 combines with J gene TRBJ2-5; 7 nucleotides line up with TRBD2. V lost 2 bases, J lost 2 bases, and 5 bases stayed unmatched. The germline gives CDR1 MNHEY, CDR2 SVGAGI. The CDR3 has 15 amino acids.

The rearrangement joins TRBV5-1 to TRBJ2-4; the D is unclear. The assigned J gene may be wrong: the sequence end matches TRBJ2-7 better. The CDR3 consists of 13 residues. Per germline, CDR1 SGHRS and CDR2 YFSETQ. The CDR3 DNA follows: TGCGCCAGCAGCTTGGAGTCGGGTGGCGAGCAGTACTTC. It is translated as CASSLESGGEQYF.

This chain joins TRBV5-1 and TRBJ2-3; 8 bases map to TRBD1. CDR1 and CDR2 (germline): SGHRS, YFSETQ. V gave up 5 bases and J gave up 3 bases; unmatched junction bases: 8. The CDR3 length is 15 residues. This chain's CDR3 is CASRSGTGVTDTQYF. CDR3 bases: TGCGCCAGCAGGTCTGGGACAGGAGTTACAGATACGCAGTATTTT.

This clonotype has a single count. This chain links TRBV4-3 with TRBJ1-5; D may be TRBD1 (5 bases). The V end was cut by 0 bases, the J end by 6 bases, with 15 bases between. There are 16 residues in the CDR3. Germline CDR1 is LGHNA and CDR2 is YSLEER. CDR3 sequence (DNA): TGCGCCAGCAGCCAAGATCATTTCGGTGGGGCTCAGCCCCAGCATTTT. Amino acids: CASSQDHFGGAQPQHF.

J is TRBJ2-7 and V is TRBV7-9; either TRBD1 or TRBD2 may supply D (6 bases each). This CDR3 has 15 amino acids. Germline CDR1 SEHNR, CDR2 FQNEAQ (reference sequence). With 4 bases removed from V and 3 bases from J, the gap between germline ends came to 16 bases. The CDR3: CASSSSGAGSYEQYF. Written as DNA, the CDR3 is TGTGCCAGCAGCTCCTCGGGGGCGGGAAGCTACGAGCAGTACTTC.

This clonotype was detected a few times. The chain carries TRBV12-3 or TRBV12-4 and TRBJ2-7; the D gene could be TRBD1 or TRBD2 (5 bases each). The CDR3 consists of 15 residues. V was shortened by 3 bases and J by 7 bases, with 19 bases between the two germline ends. The chain's CDR3 is CASSFGGQGNREQYF. The CDR3 nucleotides are TGTGCCAGCAGTTTTGGCGGGCAGGGAAACCGAGAGCAGTACTTC.

V and J are TRBV20-1 and TRBJ1-5; 7 bases map to TRBD1. The CDR3 has 15 residues. Germline V gene lookup returns CDR1 DFQATT and CDR2 SNEGSKA (reference sequence). The V and J ends lost 1 base and 3 bases, in that order; junction bases with no gene match: 6. The CDR3 region is CSARAAGQNNQPQHF. CDR3 nucleotide sequence: TGCAGTGCTAGAGCCGCGGGACAGAACAATCAGCCCCAGCATTTT.

The J gene is TRBJ2-3, the V gene TRBV6-2 or TRBV6-3, with 10 bases aligning to TRBD2. With V trimmed by 3 bases and J by 4 bases, 4 bases remained unmatched. The CDR3 is 15 amino acids. Germline lookup yields CDR1 MNHEY and CDR2 SVGEGT. The CDR3 reads CASSYLAGVPDTQYF. CDR3 coding DNA: TGTGCCAGCAGTTATCTAGCGGGAGTCCCAGATACGCAGTATTTT.

This chain links TRBV29-1 with TRBJ1-2, with 9 bases matching TRBD1. V trimming: 6 bases; J trimming: 7 bases; junction bases outside the gene matches: 9. Germline V gene data show CDR1 as SQVTM and CDR2 as ANQGSEA. The CDR3 is made up of 13 amino acids. As DNA, the CDR3 is TGCAGCGTCGCCGGGACAGGGACTTCTGGCTACACCTTC. Translated, it gives CSVAGTGTSGYTF.

The chain joins TRBV24-1 to TRBJ2-3; D may correspond to TRBD1 or TRBD2 (5 bases each). Looked up from germline, CDR1 is KGHDR and CDR2 is SFDVKD. Trimming stripped 9 bases from V and 6 bases from J, with 12 bases between. The CDR3 is made up of 12 amino acids. In DNA form, the CDR3 reads TGTGCCACCGAGGGGTGGAGGGATACGCAGTATTTT. Its translation is CATEGWRDTQYF.

This clonotype has just one count. V is TRBV20-1 and J is TRBJ1-3, with TRBD1 matching 9 bases. The CDR3 is made up of 18 amino acids. The V segment lost 1 base and the J segment 0 bases; nucleotides outside the gene matches: 10. Germline V gene sequence: CDR1 DFQATT, CDR2 SNEGSKA (reference sequence). The CDR3 loop is CSARGWTGATHSGNTIYF. CDR3 nucleotides: TGCAGTGCTAGAGGATGGACAGGGGCCACCCACTCTGGAAACACCATATATTTT.

The chain carries TRBV6-1 and TRBJ2-7, with D perhaps matching TRBD2 (5 bases). CDR1 is MNHNS and CDR2 is SASEGT in the germline V gene. The V gene lost 2 bases and the J gene lost 11 bases, with 16 bases spanning the gap. The CDR3 has 13 residues. CDR3 loop: CASSESLGVREYF. The CDR3 bases are TGTGCCAGCAGTGAATCCCTGGGTGTGCGGGAGTACTTC.

This clonotype was recorded once. The chain joins TRBV5-4 to TRBJ1-2; D might be TRBD1 (5 bases). The length of the CDR3 is 15 residues. V was pared by 4 bases and J by 7 bases, with 20 bases between. Germline CDR1 reads SGHNT; CDR2 reads YYREEE (reference sequence). CDR3 residues: CASSPIMKGDRGYTF. The CDR3 region has the DNA TGTGCCAGCAGCCCCATAATGAAAGGGGATCGTGGCTACACCTTC.

Of note for this clonotype: The germline gene is not matched at one end of the junction; a read error may be the cause. The chain joins TRBV7-2 to TRBJ2-7; 7 bases are a match to TRBD1. The CDR3 sequence is 14 residues long. Germline CDR1 and CDR2: SGHTA and FQGNSA. The CDR3 region is CVSRSTGSPWEQYF. In DNA form, the CDR3 reads TGTGTCAGCAGGTCGACAGGGAGCCCTTGGGAGCAGTACTTC.

The V and J genes are TRBV7-2 and TRBJ2-3; 7 bases line up with TRBD2. Trimming cost V 5 bases and J 3 bases; bases outside gene matches: 20. The CDR3 contains 19 residues. The germline V gene has CDR1 SGHTA and CDR2 FQGNSA. CDR3 loop: CASSPKSLAEGVRTDTQYF. The CDR3 DNA sequence: TGTGCCAGCAGCCCTAAGAGCCTAGCGGAGGGTGTTAGAACAGATACGCAGTATTTT.

The chain combines TRBV6-2 or TRBV6-3 with TRBJ2-3; 8 bases are a match to TRBD1. Germline loops: CDR1 MNHEY, CDR2 SVGEGT. The CDR3 sequence is 16 residues long. The J segment lost 1 base and the V segment lost 8 bases, leaving 11 bases of the junction unmatched. The DNA for the CDR3 is TGTGCCAGCCAACAACCCTTGACAGGGGGCACAGATACGCAGTATTTT. Translating it yields CASQQPLTGGTDTQYF.